This T cell receptor (beta chain) was retrieved from a study of shared clonotypes between healthy human individuals. In the CD4+ fraction, cells were divided into CD45RA+ naive and CD45RA-negative memory subsets. Assay: immunoSEQ multiplex PCR; the TCRdb copy retains only in-frame clones and omits some. Among approximately 2,000,000 clones listed, 85% to 95% were seen once. The specimen was naive CD4+ T cells from PBMCs. Noted subset: CD45RA+ positively selected. The TCR sequence derives from a man in his late teens or twenties in good health. Some clones in this sample may be carry-over from other donors' samples.

CDR3 loop: CASSFPGSEQFF. In DNA form, the CDR3 reads TGTGCCAGCAGCTTCCCCGGGTCCGAGCAGTTCTTC. This chain connects TRBV5-6 to TRBJ2-1; unclear D gene. V lost 2 bases and J lost 10, with 10 bases in between. The germline gives CDR1 SGHDT, CDR2 YYEEEE. This CDR3 comprises 12 residues.